This T cell receptor beta chain was sequenced for a study of blood T cell repertoires in COVID-19. Study-level information: COVID-19 samples collected from the United States, Italy and Spain covered acute and convalescent phases. Nucleic acid was either cDNA or gDNA, and it came from T cells, B-cell-depleted T cells, or PBMCs.

The germline V gene encodes CDR1 MGHDK and CDR2 SYGVNS. CDR3 length: 12 amino acids. Between the trimmed V and J ends, which lost 2 bases and 1 base, there was a span of 2 bases. The authors' processing: It was from reference gene primer amplification that nucleated cell counts were estimated. The method was immunoSEQ multiplex PCR; TCRdb's version includes in-frame clones alone and lacks a portion of them. The V and J calls and clone size come from that table; D and trimming were worked out from the DNA. The table has fewer than 60,000 clones, around 80% seen once. Material: peripheral blood. This chain connects TRBV25-1 to TRBJ1-1; D not resolved. The TCR was taken from a woman older than 75 with acute or convalescent COVID-19. CDR3 protein: CASSERNTEAFF. CDR3 nucleotide sequence: TGTGCCAGCAGTGAACGGAACACTGAAGCTTTCTTT.